Sequencing of this T cell receptor beta chain was carried out in a study of cytomegalovirus exposure and HLA in healthy donors. Study context: In a later analysis, the 130 or so validation repertoires were reported to have used the same platform as the approximately 700 first-cohort repertoires. General study findings and limits: The study recorded 160 or so TCR beta chains that were cytomegalovirus-associated. Most TCR sequences were seen very rarely across donors, but some public TCRs occurred in many.

Assay used: immunoSEQ multiplex PCR; TCRdb lists only in-frame clones, some missing. Of over 200,000 clones listed, roughly 84% were seen once; the top ten hold approximately 2%. As regards this clone: Antigen specificity is unknown.

The CDR3 has 14 amino acids. Trimming stripped 6 bases from V and 0 bases from J, with 9 bases between. From germline, CDR1 is SNHLY and CDR2 FYNNEI. The sample was PBMCs. The clonotype was recovered from a woman younger than 35 in good health and CMV-seropositive. The chain employs TRBV2 and TRBJ1-5; D gene unclear. CDR3 amino acids: CASRRPVSNQPQHF. As DNA, the CDR3 is TGTGCCAGCAGGCGTCCCGTTAGCAATCAGCCCCAGCATTTT.